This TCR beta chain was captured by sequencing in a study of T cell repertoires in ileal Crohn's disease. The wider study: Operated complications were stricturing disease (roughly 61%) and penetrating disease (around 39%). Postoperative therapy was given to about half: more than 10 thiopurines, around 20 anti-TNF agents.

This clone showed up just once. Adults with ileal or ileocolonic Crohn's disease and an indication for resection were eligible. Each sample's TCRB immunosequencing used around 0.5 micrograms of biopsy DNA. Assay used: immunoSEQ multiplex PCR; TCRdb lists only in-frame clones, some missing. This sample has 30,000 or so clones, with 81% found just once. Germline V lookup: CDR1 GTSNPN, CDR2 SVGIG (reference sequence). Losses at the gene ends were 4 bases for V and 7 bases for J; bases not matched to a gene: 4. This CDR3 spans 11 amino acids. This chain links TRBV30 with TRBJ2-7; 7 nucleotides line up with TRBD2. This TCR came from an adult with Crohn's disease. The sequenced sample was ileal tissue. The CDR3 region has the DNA TGTGCCTGGATGGGGGGGAGGGAGCAGTACTTC. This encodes CAWMGGREQYF.